Presented here are 32 T cell receptor beta chains from one specimen sequenced in a study of response to subunit inactivated influenza vaccine. MiXCR, run by TCRdb on the RT-PCR reads, gives a single entry per CDR3 protein. The top ten clones hold 6% to 9.5% of a sample with some 600,000 distinct CDR3 sequences, around 13% of them seen once. The sequenced sample was PBMCs from blood, obtained 14 to 15 days before vaccination. The source is a man aged 45-65 years who received an inactivated influenza vaccine.

The chain employs TRBV6-1 and TRBJ1-6; D might be TRBD1 (6 bases). This CDR3 contains 14 residues. Per the germline V gene, CDR1 is MNHNS and CDR2 is SASEGT. V shed 6 bases and J shed 4 bases, with 10 bases lying between them. Here the CDR3 reads CASSIGGYNSPLHF. In DNA, the CDR3 is TGTGCCAGCAGCATAGGGGGTTATAATTCACCCCTCCACTTT.

CDR3: CASSKHSGGLQYF. Written as DNA, the CDR3 is TGTGCCAGCAGTAAACACAGCGGGGGGTTGCAGTACTTC. The chain recombines TRBV28 with TRBJ2-7, with 9 nucleotides matching TRBD2. V gave up 5 bases and J gave up 9 bases; unmatched junction bases: 8. Per germline, CDR1 MDHEN and CDR2 SYDVKM. This CDR3 spans 13 amino acids.

V and J are TRBV6-2 or TRBV6-3 and TRBJ2-6; TRBD1 aligns across 8 bases. From germline, CDR1 is MNHEY and CDR2 SVGEGT. The CDR3 has 19 residues. V was pared by 2 bases and J by 2 bases, with 11 bases of the junction left unmatched. CDR3 DNA sequence: TGTGCCAGCAGTTACGAAAGGGACAGGCCCTTAGCTGGGGCCAACGTCCTGACTTTC. The encoded protein is CASSYERDRPLAGANVLTF.

This chain links TRBV6-2 or TRBV6-3 with TRBJ2-2; 13 bases line up with TRBD2. This CDR3 region has 17 residues. The trim removed 5 bases at V and 0 bases at J, leaving 3 bases unmatched. The V gene's germline CDR1 is MNHEY and CDR2 SVGEGT. CDR3: CASSRTSGGTNTGELFF. CDR3 coding DNA: TGTGCCAGCAGTCGGACTAGCGGGGGAACGAACACCGGGGAGCTGTTTTTT.

This clonotype was detected only a few times. V and J are TRBV20-1 and TRBJ2-5; 10 nucleotides align to TRBD2. J was trimmed by 5 bases and V by 0 bases; bases with no gene match: 6. This CDR3 region has 15 residues. Germline CDR1 reads DFQATT; CDR2 reads SNEGSKA (reference sequence). The CDR3 sequence: CSARDGSGGSETQYF. The DNA of the CDR3 is TGCAGTGCTAGAGATGGTAGCGGGGGGTCTGAGACCCAGTACTTC.

The rearrangement joins TRBV4-3 to TRBJ2-1, with 7 bases aligning to TRBD2. The CDR3 consists of 12 residues. The germline gives CDR1 LGHNA, CDR2 YSLEER. With V trimmed by 4 bases and J by 11 bases, 5 bases remained unmatched. The CDR3 DNA follows: TGCGCCAGCAGCCTGGGTAGCGGGCAGCAGTTCTTC. Translated, it gives CASSLGSGQQFF.

The genes are TRBV28 and TRBJ1-2, with no clear D. This CDR3 is built from 15 residues. The V gene's germline CDR1 is MDHEN and CDR2 SYDVKM. V was pared by 3 bases and J by 4 bases, with 15 bases between. The CDR3 reads CASSLTTNRGYGYTF. In DNA form, the CDR3 reads TGTGCCAGCAGTTTGACGACCAATCGAGGCTATGGCTACACCTTC.

This clonotype was detected only a few times. V and J are TRBV7-2 and TRBJ2-7, with D possibly being TRBD1 (6 bases). CDR3 length equals 15 residues. Germline V gene sequence: CDR1 SGHTA, CDR2 FQGNSA. Trimming left V 0 bases short and J 10 bases short, with 19 bases between. CDR3 nucleotide sequence: TGTGCCAGCAGCTTAGCTGACGCAGGGGTAGGGGAACAGTACTTC. Translating gives CASSLADAGVGEQYF.

A few counts support this clonotype. The chain employs TRBV24-1 and TRBJ2-5, with 10 bases matching TRBD1. Losses at the gene ends were 2 bases for V and 4 bases for J; bases not matched to a gene: 6. This CDR3 has 16 amino acids. The germline V gene encodes CDR1 KGHDR and CDR2 SFDVKD. The CDR3 reads CATSDWGTGVPETQYF. CDR3 DNA sequence: TGTGCCACCAGTGATTGGGGGACAGGGGTCCCAGAGACCCAGTACTTC.

V gene TRBV9 combines with J gene TRBJ2-2; 10 bases are shared with TRBD2. Germline assignment: CDR1 SGDLS and CDR2 YYNGEE. The CDR3 has 17 amino acids. V gave up 0 bases and J gave up 4 bases; unmatched junction bases: 6. As DNA, the CDR3 is TGTGCCAGCAGCGTAGGAGAAGCGGGAGGGCGCACCGGGGAGCTGTTTTTT. This encodes CASSVGEAGGRTGELFF.

This clonotype was picked up a small number of times. This chain links TRBV20-1 with TRBJ2-5; maybe TRBD1 (6 bases). Germline assignment: CDR1 DFQATT and CDR2 SNEGSKA (reference sequence). With 5 bases removed from V and 2 bases from J, the gap between germline ends came to 18 bases. The CDR3 has 15 residues. The CDR3 coding sequence is TGCAGTGCTGTAGGGGGAGCGGAGAGGCAAGAGACCCAGTACTTC. It codes for CSAVGGAERQETQYF.

This clonotype has ten or more counts. CDR3 in DNA: TGTGCCAGCAGTTTCGAAGGTACCAGGACGAAGACCCAGTACTTC. Translated: CASSFEGTRTKTQYF. The rearrangement uses TRBV12-3 or TRBV12-4 and TRBJ2-5; no clear D. This CDR3 spans 15 amino acids. V shed 3 bases and J shed 6 bases, with 17 bases lying between them.

This clonotype was counted once. The DNA for the CDR3 is TGTGCCAGCAGATCCCCGACAGGAGAATACTACGAGCAGTACTTC. This codes for CASRSPTGEYYEQYF. The J gene is TRBJ2-7, the V gene TRBV11-3; D might be TRBD1 (6 bases). The CDR3 sequence is 15 residues long. Germline assignment: CDR1 SGHNT and CDR2 YENEEA. V was shortened by 6 bases and J by 3 bases, with 18 bases between the two germline ends.

The chain uses TRBV3-1 and TRBJ1-1; TRBD1 agrees at 10 bases. Germline V lookup: CDR1 LGHDT, CDR2 YNNKEL (reference sequence). With 4 bases clipped from V and 4 bases from J, the junction kept 24 bases outside the gene matches. The CDR3 runs 21 residues. CDR3 protein: CASSLLRRQGAIGILGTEAFF. For the CDR3, the DNA is TGTGCCAGCAGCCTCCTAAGACGACAGGGGGCGATCGGAATTTTGGGCACTGAAGCTTTCTTT.

This clonotype was counted only a few times. This chain links TRBV9 with TRBJ2-5; perhaps TRBD2 as D (5 bases). Trimming took 0 bases from V and 5 from J, leaving 11 bases between them. CDR3 length equals 14 residues. The germline CDR1 and CDR2 sequences are SGDLS and YYNGEE. CDR3 region: CASSVGGFSETQYF. The CDR3 DNA is TGTGCCAGCAGCGTAGGAGGGTTCTCGGAGACCCAGTACTTC.

V and J are TRBV12-3 or TRBV12-4 and TRBJ2-7; D uncertain. The CDR3 contains 12 residues. Trimming took off 4 bases at V and 6 bases at J, with 10 bases between the two ends. CDR3 DNA sequence: TGTGCCAGCAGTTCCCGGGCAGCCGAGCAGTACTTC. It codes for CASSSRAAEQYF.

The CDR3 is CASRPIRRGTDSYEQYF. DNA for the CDR3: TGTGCCAGCAGACCGATTCGACGGGGTACAGACTCCTACGAGCAGTACTTC. The chain joins TRBV11-2 to TRBJ2-7, with D tentatively TRBD2 (5 bases). Germline-derived CDR1 and CDR2 are SGHAT and FQNNGV. The CDR3 is made up of 17 amino acids. V was shortened by 6 bases and J by 0 bases, with 21 bases between the two germline ends.

Ten or more counts support this clonotype. The chain is built from TRBV29-1 and TRBJ1-4; TRBD1 aligns across 7 bases. V shed 6 bases and J 7 bases; nucleotides not matched to a gene: 8. This CDR3 region has 13 residues. Germline V gene sequence: CDR1 SQVTM, CDR2 ANQGSEA. CDR3 protein: CSVSDRPGEKLFF. In DNA, the CDR3 is TGCAGCGTCTCGGACAGGCCCGGTGAAAAACTGTTTTTT.

V is TRBV5-1 and J is TRBJ2-3; D unclear. V was trimmed by 4 bases and J by 3 bases, leaving 12 bases between them. This CDR3 spans 14 amino acids. CDR1 and CDR2 (germline): SGHRS, YFSETQ. CDR3 loop: CASSDGSYTDTQYF. Here the CDR3 DNA reads TGCGCCAGCAGCGATGGGTCTTATACAGATACGCAGTATTTT.

The chain couples TRBV5-1 to TRBJ2-3; D is unresolved. CDR1 and CDR2 from the germline V gene are SGHRS and YFSETQ. The CDR3 loop spans 14 amino acids. V was cut by 6 bases and J by 5 bases, with 16 bases left in between. The CDR3 reads CASTKQNPEDTQYF. The CDR3, as DNA: TGCGCCAGCACCAAACAGAATCCTGAAGATACGCAGTATTTT.

The rearrangement uses TRBV5-1 and TRBJ1-1; 8 bases line up with TRBD1. The CDR3 is made up of 15 amino acids. V was pared by 0 bases and J by 11 bases, with 12 bases of the junction left unmatched. Germline CDR1 and CDR2: SGHRS and YFSETQ. The chain's CDR3 is CASSLVPGGEGWAFF. CDR3 DNA sequence: TGCGCCAGCAGCTTGGTTCCAGGGGGCGAAGGTTGGGCTTTCTTT.

The chain employs TRBV9 and TRBJ1-6, with D perhaps matching TRBD1 (6 bases). V was cut by 2 bases and J by 9 bases, with 21 bases left in between. Germline CDR1 reads SGDLS; CDR2 reads YYNGEE. The CDR3 has 17 residues. The chain's CDR3 is CASSVSPSGGAGSPLHF. The CDR3 bases are TGTGCCAGCAGCGTCTCTCCTTCCGGGGGCGCGGGTTCACCCCTCCACTTT.

This clonotype appeared a few times. This rearrangement joins TRBV12-3 or TRBV12-4 to TRBJ1-5; no clear D gene. V gave up 6 bases and J gave up 3 bases, with 15 bases separating them. The CDR3 runs 15 residues. CDR3 amino acids: CASRLSLSFNQPQHF. In DNA, the CDR3 is TGTGCCAGCAGACTGAGCCTTTCTTTCAATCAGCCCCAGCATTTT.

The table lists this clonotype with many counts. V and J are TRBV28 and TRBJ2-7, with TRBD1 matching 7 bases. Germline V gives CDR1 MDHEN, CDR2 SYDVKM. Trimming at V came to 6 bases and at J to 0 bases, leaving 5 bases not matched to a gene. This CDR3 is built from 14 residues. This CDR3 is CASRSTGSSYEQYF. The DNA of the CDR3 is TGTGCCAGCAGGTCGACAGGGAGCTCCTACGAGCAGTACTTC.

This clonotype was detected only a few times. V is TRBV5-1 and J is TRBJ2-1, with TRBD2 identical over 12 bases. V gave up 2 bases and J gave up 9 bases; unmatched junction bases: 9. This CDR3 has 16 amino acids. CDR1 SGHRS and CDR2 YFSETQ come from the germline V gene. The CDR3 is CASSLRTSGERTEQFF. The CDR3 DNA reads TGCGCCAGCAGCTTAAGGACTAGCGGGGAACGTACTGAGCAGTTCTTC. Based on the CDR3 plus reference TRBV5-1 and TRBJ2-1, the full variable domain is KAGVTQTPRYLIKTRGQQVTLSCSPISGHRSVSWYQQTPGQGLQFLFEYFSETQRNKGNFPGRFSGRQFSNSRSEMNVSTLELGDSALYLCASSLRTSGERTEQFFGPGTRLTVL.

This clonotype was picked up a small number of times. This chain joins TRBV7-2 and TRBJ2-3; D perhaps matches TRBD2 (7 bases). There are 17 residues in the CDR3. Trimming took off 5 bases at V and 0 bases at J, with 18 bases between the two ends. Germline V gene data show CDR1 as SGHTA and CDR2 as FQGNSA. CDR3 sequence reads: CASSLTLGGGSTDTQYF. The CDR3 DNA follows: TGTGCCAGCAGCCTTACGTTAGGGGGGGGTAGCACAGATACGCAGTATTTT.

The V call is TRBV29-1, the J call TRBJ2-5; D is uncertain. The CDR3 consists of 12 residues. Germline CDR1 SQVTM, CDR2 ANQGSEA. V was trimmed by 5 bases and J by 0 bases, leaving 7 bases between them. The CDR3 coding sequence is TGCAGCGTTAGTGAGTACCAAGAGACCCAGTACTTC. Translated: CSVSEYQETQYF.

The rearrangement uses TRBV4-3 and TRBJ2-7; a weak D match, TRBD2 (6 bases). The germline CDR1 and CDR2 sequences are LGHNA and YSLEER. This CDR3 is built from 15 residues. V was trimmed by 1 base and J by 6 bases, leaving 16 bases between them. The CDR3 nucleotides are TGCGCCAGCAGCCAAGGACTTCGGGAGCTGGGCGAGCAGTACTTC. It codes for CASSQGLRELGEQYF.

The chain joins TRBV5-1 to TRBJ2-7; 7 bases are shared with TRBD1. This CDR3 is built from 15 residues. V was pared by 1 base and J by 2 bases, with 6 bases of the junction left unmatched. Germline CDR1 reads SGHRS; CDR2 reads YFSETQ. The CDR3 bases are TGCGCCAGCAGCTTGATGGGACAGCGAACCTACGAGCAGTACTTC. Translating gives CASSLMGQRTYEQYF.

This clonotype turned up a few times. CDR3 nucleotide sequence: TGTGCCAGCAGCCTCCGGGACGGACGCACAGATACGCAGTATTTT. Translation gives CASSLRDGRTDTQYF. The rearrangement joins TRBV7-9 to TRBJ2-3; D may be TRBD1 or TRBD2 (5 bases each). Looked up from germline, CDR1 is SEHNR and CDR2 is FQNEAQ (reference sequence). Trimming cost V 5 bases and J 1 base, with 13 bases left between them. The CDR3 loop spans 15 amino acids.

This rearrangement joins TRBV29-1 to TRBJ2-5; 7 bases line up with TRBD2. V shed 7 bases, J shed 5 bases, and the junction held 1 base outside the gene matches. The CDR3 is 10 residues long. The germline gives CDR1 SQVTM, CDR2 ANQGSEA. DNA for the CDR3: TGCAGCGGGGGAGGGGAGACCCAGTACTTC. Its translation is CSGGGETQYF.

For this clonotype: A single base separates this from a much larger clone, so it may be a read error. This chain links TRBV6-1 with TRBJ1-5; no firm D call. The germline gives CDR1 MNHNS, CDR2 SASEGT. The CDR3 covers 14 residues. DNA for the CDR3: TGTGCCAGCAGCGAAGTGGGGTACAATCAGCCCCAGCATTTT. The encoded protein is CASSEVGYNQPQHF.